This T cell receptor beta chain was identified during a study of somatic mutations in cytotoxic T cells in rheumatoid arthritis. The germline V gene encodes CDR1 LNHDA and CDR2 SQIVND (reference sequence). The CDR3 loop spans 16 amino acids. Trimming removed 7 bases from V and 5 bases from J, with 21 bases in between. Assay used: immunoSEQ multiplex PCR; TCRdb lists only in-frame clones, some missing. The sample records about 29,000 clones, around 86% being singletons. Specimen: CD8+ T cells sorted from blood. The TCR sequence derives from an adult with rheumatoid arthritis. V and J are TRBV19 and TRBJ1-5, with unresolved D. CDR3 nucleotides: TGTGCCAGTAAAACCGCCGAACTAGACGCGGATCAGCCCCAGCATTTT. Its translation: CASKTAELDADQPQHF.